The rows below give T cell receptor beta chains drawn from one sample of a study of blood T cells in healthy people across ages. TCRdb independently ran MiXCR on the 5' RACE reads; one entry per CDR3 protein. The table has more than 800,000 distinct CDR3 sequences, about 30% seen once. The material sequenced was blood. The receptors shown here come from a woman aged 80 or over in good health. Each CDR3 is given with its conserved first and last residue. The D gene is left open where the match is weak. The size entry is marked missing in some rows and otherwise reads once, few, many or a size class.

j_call	d_call	clone_size	v_call	cdr3_nt	cdr3_aa
TRBJ2-1	TRBD1	-	TRBV11-3	TGTGCCAGCAGCTTAGATTCCCTACGACAGGGGGGGCAACATGAGCAGTTCTTC	CASSLDSLRQGGQHEQFF
TRBJ1-5	TRBD1	many	TRBV20-1	TGCAGTGCAGGGGGCCCGGGCAATCAGCCCCAGCATTTT	CSAGGPGNQPQHF
TRBJ1-1	-	few	TRBV4-1	TGCGCCAGCAGCCAAGCAGGGCCGAACACTGAAGCTTTCTTT	CASSQAGPNTEAFF
TRBJ2-5	TRBD2	many	TRBV27	TGTGCCAGCAGTTTATGGGGGGGTAGCGAGACCCAGTACTTC	CASSLWGGSETQYF
TRBJ2-1	-	many	TRBV20-1	TGCAGTGCTGGAAACCCGGTCGGTGAGCAGTTCTTC	CSAGNPVGEQFF
TRBJ1-2	TRBD1	-	TRBV2	TGTGCCAGCAGTGAAGCGGGGACAGGGAAGGGCGGCCACTATGGCTACACCTTC	CASSEAGTGKGGHYGYTF
TRBJ2-3	TRBD2	many	TRBV7-2	TGTGCCAGCAGCTTAAGGACTAGCGGGGGGTGGGCAGATACGCAGTATTTT	CASSLRTSGGWADTQYF
TRBJ2-5	TRBD1	many	TRBV7-9	TGTGCCAGCAGCTTAGGGACAGGGGTCGCGGAGACCCAGTACTTC	CASSLGTGVAETQYF
TRBJ2-3	TRBD2	-	TRBV29-1	TGCAGCGTTGAAGGACCCGGGACTAGCGGGAGGGATACGCAGTATTTT	CSVEGPGTSGRDTQYF
TRBJ2-7	TRBD1	many	TRBV7-2	TGTGCCAGCAGCTTTCCGACAGGGGGCTACGAGCAGTACTTC	CASSFPTGGYEQYF
TRBJ2-1	-	many	TRBV6-2/TRBV6-3	TGTGCCAGCAGTTACGGACACCAGAGCTCCTACAATGAGCAGTTCTTC	CASSYGHQSSYNEQFF
TRBJ2-7	-	few	TRBV7-6	TGTGTCAGCAGCTTAGTTATGCAGGGCCACTACGAGCAGTACTTC	CVSSLVMQGHYEQYF
TRBJ2-1	TRBD1	many	TRBV6-2/TRBV6-3	TGTGCCAGCAATACCAGGGGGTCCTACAATGAGCAGTTCTTC	CASNTRGSYNEQFF
TRBJ1-4	-	many	TRBV5-1	TGCGCCTCCCAATTGGGGGGCGGTGAAAAACTGTTTTTT	CASQLGGGEKLFF
TRBJ1-6	-	-	TRBV5-1	TGCGCCAGCAGCTTGAGTACCGGGGGCGTTTCCTATAATTCACCCCTCCACTTT	CASSLSTGGVSYNSPLHF
TRBJ2-2	-	few	TRBV7-2	TGTGCCAGCAGCTTTCGGAAGAACACCGGGGAGCTGTTTTTT	CASSFRKNTGELFF
TRBJ2-1	-	many	TRBV20-1	TGCAGTGCGAGAAGCCGGCCCTCGGGGCCGGGGAATGAGCAGTTCTTC	CSARSRPSGPGNEQFF
TRBJ1-2	-	many	TRBV7-9	TGTGCCAGCAGCGTGGACAGTGTCCATGGCTACACCTTC	CASSVDSVHGYTF
TRBJ2-3	TRBD2	few	TRBV12-3/TRBV12-4	TGTGCCAGCAGTACGAACAAGGGCGGGGGAACAGATATGCAGTATTTT	CASSTNKGGGTDMQYF
TRBJ2-7	TRBD2	-	TRBV10-3	TGTGCCGCCACCGGACTAGCGGGAAGCACATACGAGCAGTACTTC	CAATGLAGSTYEQYF
TRBJ2-1	-	once	TRBV6-2/TRBV6-3	TGTGCCAGCAGTAACTCGGGGTTCGCGTTCTTC	CASSNSGFAFF
TRBJ1-5	-	-	TRBV20-1	TGCAGTGCGGTGGGCGGAGTGGGTCAGCCCCAGCATTTT	CSAVGGVGQPQHF